This TCR beta chain was sequenced during a study of blood T cells in healthy people across ages (dated by TCRdb to between 2015 and 2016). With respect to the entire study: In model experiments, template switching captured roughly one uniquely barcoded TCR beta cDNA molecule for every two T cells. To track age-related changes in TCR beta repertoire diversity, the study relied on deep sequencing normalized with unique cDNA molecular identifiers. Four age groups were formed from the donors: young (average about 16 years), middle-aged (around 40), aged (62) and long-lived (less than 85). The study analyzed two additional independent replicas of 1 million unique cDNA reads from the same blood draw for two donors, one aged 18 to 30 and one aged 80 or older. On the study overall, not on this receptor specifically: Estimates of total diversity based on one million sequenced T cells were regarded as lower bounds and as underestimates. Observed TCR beta diversity per million T cells fell roughly linearly with age, and a significant reduction was already apparent by age around 40. Compared with the aged group, the long-lived group had more naive CD4+ T cells, fewer expanded clones and increased TCR diversity, suggesting age selection. Because donor CMV infection status was unknown, age-related changes in expanded clonotypes were potentially confounded. Observed TCR beta diversity correlated strongly with the percentage of naive T cells measured by flow cytometry. Since profiling was done on bulk unsorted PBMCs, naive and antigen-experienced compartments could not be conclusively compared.

This clonotype has only a few counts. Its antigen remains undetermined. Base qualities are not provided; no much larger clone lies one nucleotide away. The donors were roughly 38 Caucasian individuals from Russia, aged roughly 6 to 90 years, who were systemically healthy. Each donor gave roughly 9.5 milliliters of peripheral blood, collected into EDTA-treated Vacutainer tubes. PBMCs were isolated by Ficoll-Paque density-gradient centrifugation, with at least 7 million obtained per sample. Trizol reagent was used to extract total RNA from PBMCs, with at least 6 micrograms per sample. For every donor, an aliquot of PBMCs went through flow cytometry to measure the percentages of naive CD45RAhigh/CD27high T cells. The CDR3 has 16 amino acids, counting the end cysteine and phenylalanine. Just the 48-base CDR3 DNA is kept, in frame starting at base 1. For CDR1 and CDR2, the germline V gene (reference sequence) lists SEHNR and FQNEAQ. Trimming at the junction amounts to 1 base on V and 0 bases on J, and the germline ends lie 10 bases apart.

The library was built by means of 5' RACE. Sequenced on an Illumina HiSeq 2500. A second roughly 6 to 11 cycle PCR used a sample-barcoded 5' primer and a J-beta primer mix. A unique molecular identifier was introduced onto each TCR beta cDNA molecule by a template-switch 5' adaptor carrying 12 random nucleotides. At least 3 million CDR3-containing paired-end reads were obtained from each sample. First-strand cDNA was synthesized from all RNA with the Mint cDNA synthesis kit, primed by a TRBC-specific oligonucleotide. After uracil-DNA glycosylase treatment, a first 18-cycle PCR used universal primers M1SS and BC2_uni_R on all cDNA. As for how the authors treated the data: For normalization, 1 million high-quality reads, each with a distinct molecular identifier, were randomly selected from each sample. Instead of being binned into consensus sequences, reads that shared molecular identifiers were thrown out. MiTCR, run with a Q25 quality threshold and the strictest error-elimination algorithm, handled CDR3 identification, clonotype clustering and error correction. A nonparametric unseen species model with Euler transformation was used to estimate lower-bound total TCR beta diversity. TCRdb reprocessed the public reads (quality trimming at Q25 with fastp, clone calling with MiXCR) and kept in-frame beta chains. CDR3 protein duplicates are merged, each entry listing the most common genes and DNA. The V and J calls were determined by TCRdb, not by the authors. Across this sample there are approximately 800,000 distinct CDR3 sequences, with around a quarter seen only once. The top ten hold less than 3.5% of the sample.

These data are also associated with another study on T cells of mothers and their children. Drawing on the second study: Donors were nine systemically healthy Caucasian individuals: three mothers and their six children. cDNA synthesis consumed the entire amount of extracted RNA, loaded at 1.5 ug RNA in each 15 ul reaction. In the second PCR, the M1S primer introduced both the sample barcodes and 2-4 random nucleotides. Each mother yielded over 9.5 million TCR beta CDR3 reads and each child 2.5 million to 3 million reads. Thymic selection shapes the output of TCR recombination in a similar way in related and unrelated pairs, and inherited differences have a minor effect. Normalized repertoire overlap was always slightly but never significantly higher in related than unrelated mother-child pairs. No persistent microchimeric T cell clones were found, with a detection sensitivity of roughly 100 clones per million clonotypes. Deep NGS was used in the study to compare the TCR beta repertoires of mothers and children and to look for features that separate related mother-child pairs from unrelated individuals. On average, the children were approximately 11 +/- 4 years old, while the mothers were approximately 40 +/- 4 years old. After adapter ligation with NEBNext reagents, the libraries were sequenced on Illumina HiSeq 2000 with 100+100 nt paired-end reads. To prevent cross-contamination, the mother and child libraries were prepared one month apart and sequenced in separate runs. Each donor had between roughly 500,000 and 2,100,000 distinct TCR beta clonotypes identified. Naive TCR beta clonotypes were estimated from low-frequency clonotypes matched to each donor's FACS-determined naive share, without sorting.

The receptor's source is a boy aged 10-17 years in good health. Rearrangement joined TRBV7-9 to TRBJ2-4; the D gene remains uncertain. The source material was blood. This receptor carries the CDR3 CASSLVVAEAKNIQYF. Here is the DNA: TGTGCCAGCAGCTTAGTTGTCGCTGAAGCCAAAAACATTCAGTACTTC.